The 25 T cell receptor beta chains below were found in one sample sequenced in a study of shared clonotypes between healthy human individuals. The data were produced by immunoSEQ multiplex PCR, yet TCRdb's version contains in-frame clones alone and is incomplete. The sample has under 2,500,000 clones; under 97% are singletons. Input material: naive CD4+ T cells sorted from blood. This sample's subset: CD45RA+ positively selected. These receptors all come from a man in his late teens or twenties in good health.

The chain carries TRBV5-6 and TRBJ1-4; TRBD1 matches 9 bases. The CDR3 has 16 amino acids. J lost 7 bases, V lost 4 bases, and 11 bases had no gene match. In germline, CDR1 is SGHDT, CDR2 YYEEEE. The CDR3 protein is CASSPRTGEGGEKLFF. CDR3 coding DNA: TGTGCCAGCAGCCCCCGGACAGGGGAGGGTGGTGAAAAACTGTTTTTT.

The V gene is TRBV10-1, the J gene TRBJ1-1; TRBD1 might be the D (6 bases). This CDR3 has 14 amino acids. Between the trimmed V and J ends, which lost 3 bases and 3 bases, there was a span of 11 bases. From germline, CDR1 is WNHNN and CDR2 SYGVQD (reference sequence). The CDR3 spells CASSDSGQYTEAFF. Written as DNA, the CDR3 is TGCGCCAGCAGTGATTCTGGACAGTACACTGAAGCTTTCTTT.

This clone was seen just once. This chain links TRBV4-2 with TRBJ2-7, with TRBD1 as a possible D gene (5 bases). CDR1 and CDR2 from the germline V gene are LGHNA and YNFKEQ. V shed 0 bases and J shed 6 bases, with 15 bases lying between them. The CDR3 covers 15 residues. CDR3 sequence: CASSQEAAGQGEQYF. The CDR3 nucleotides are TGTGCCAGCAGCCAAGAGGCGGCCGGGCAGGGCGAGCAGTACTTC.

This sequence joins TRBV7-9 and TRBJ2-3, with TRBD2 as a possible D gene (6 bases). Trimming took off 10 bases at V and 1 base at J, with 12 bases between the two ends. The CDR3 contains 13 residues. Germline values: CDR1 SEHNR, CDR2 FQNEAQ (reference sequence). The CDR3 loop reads CATPASGTDTQYF. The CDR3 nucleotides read TGTGCCACCCCGGCTAGCGGCACAGATACGCAGTATTTT.

Here the CDR3 DNA reads TGTGCCAGCAGTTACGGGGGCGCCTTTTTGCAGTATTTT. This sequence encodes CASSYGGAFLQYF. The chain links TRBV6-5 to TRBJ2-3; D is possibly TRBD1 (6 bases). Germline V gene sequence: CDR1 MNHEY, CDR2 SVGAGI. Trimming removed 2 bases from V and 11 bases from J, with 14 bases in between. This CDR3 comprises 13 residues.

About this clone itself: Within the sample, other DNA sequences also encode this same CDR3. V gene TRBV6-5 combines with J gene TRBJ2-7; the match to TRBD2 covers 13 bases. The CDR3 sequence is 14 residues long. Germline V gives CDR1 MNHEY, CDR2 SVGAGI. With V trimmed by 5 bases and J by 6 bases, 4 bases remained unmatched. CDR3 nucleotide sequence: TGTGCCAGCAGTCGGACTAGCGGGAGAGGCGAGCAGTACTTC. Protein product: CASSRTSGRGEQYF.

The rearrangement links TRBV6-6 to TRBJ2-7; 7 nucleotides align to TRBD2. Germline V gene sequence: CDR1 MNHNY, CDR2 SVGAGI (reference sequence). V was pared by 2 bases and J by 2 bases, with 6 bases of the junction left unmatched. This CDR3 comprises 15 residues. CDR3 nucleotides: TGTGCCAGCAGTTACGAAGTTCGGGGGGCCTACGAGCAGTACTTC. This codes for CASSYEVRGAYEQYF.

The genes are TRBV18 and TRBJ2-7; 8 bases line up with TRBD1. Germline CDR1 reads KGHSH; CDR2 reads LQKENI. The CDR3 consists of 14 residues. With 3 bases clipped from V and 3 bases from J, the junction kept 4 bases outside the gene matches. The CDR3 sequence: CASSPVQGVYEQYF. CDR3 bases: TGTGCCAGCTCACCCGTACAGGGGGTCTACGAGCAGTACTTC.

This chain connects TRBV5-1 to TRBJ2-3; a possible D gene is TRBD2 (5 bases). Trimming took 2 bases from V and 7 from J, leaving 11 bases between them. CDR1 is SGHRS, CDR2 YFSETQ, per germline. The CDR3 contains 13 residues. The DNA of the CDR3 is TGCGCCAGCAGCTTCGGGATTGAGAATACGCAGTATTTT. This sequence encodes CASSFGIENTQYF.

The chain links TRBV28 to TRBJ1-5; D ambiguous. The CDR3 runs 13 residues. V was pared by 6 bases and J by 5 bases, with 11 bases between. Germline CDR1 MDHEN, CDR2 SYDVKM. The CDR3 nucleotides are TGTGCCAGCAGCTATATCGGGGATCAGCCCCAGCATTTT. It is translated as CASSYIGDQPQHF.

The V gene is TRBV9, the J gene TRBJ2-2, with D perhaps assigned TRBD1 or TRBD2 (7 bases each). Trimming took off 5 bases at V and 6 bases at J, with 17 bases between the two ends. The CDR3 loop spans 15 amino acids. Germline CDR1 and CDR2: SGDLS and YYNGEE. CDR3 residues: CASSPREGASGELFF. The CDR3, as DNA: TGTGCCAGCAGTCCCAGGGAGGGGGCGTCCGGGGAGCTGTTTTTT.

CDR3 coding DNA: TGTGCCAGCAGCCCATGGTTGGGGGGACTTAATGAAAAACTGTTTTTT. It translates to CASSPWLGGLNEKLFF. The gene calls are TRBV7-2 and TRBJ1-4; maybe TRBD1 (5 bases). Trimming pared 5 bases from V and 4 bases from J, leaving 17 bases between. This CDR3 is 16 amino acids long. CDR1 and CDR2 from the germline V gene are SGHTA and FQGNSA.

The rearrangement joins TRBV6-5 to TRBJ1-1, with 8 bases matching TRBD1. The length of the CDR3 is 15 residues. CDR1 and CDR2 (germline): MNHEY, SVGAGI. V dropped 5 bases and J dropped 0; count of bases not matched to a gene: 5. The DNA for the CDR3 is TGTGCCAGCAGTCCCCCGACAGGGGTGAACACTGAAGCTTTCTTT. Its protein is CASSPPTGVNTEAFF.

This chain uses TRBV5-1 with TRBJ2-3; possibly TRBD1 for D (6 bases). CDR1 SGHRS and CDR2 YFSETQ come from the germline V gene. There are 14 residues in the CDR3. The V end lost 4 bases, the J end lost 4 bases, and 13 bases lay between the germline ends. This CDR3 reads CASSEFAGADTQYF. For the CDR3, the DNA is TGCGCCAGCAGCGAGTTTGCAGGGGCAGATACGCAGTATTTT.

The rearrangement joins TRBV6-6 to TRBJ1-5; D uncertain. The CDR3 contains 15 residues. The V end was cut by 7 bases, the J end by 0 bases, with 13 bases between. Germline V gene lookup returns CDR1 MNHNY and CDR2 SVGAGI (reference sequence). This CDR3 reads CASIPSEHSNQPQHF. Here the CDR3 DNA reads TGTGCCAGCATTCCCTCGGAACATAGCAATCAGCCCCAGCATTTT.

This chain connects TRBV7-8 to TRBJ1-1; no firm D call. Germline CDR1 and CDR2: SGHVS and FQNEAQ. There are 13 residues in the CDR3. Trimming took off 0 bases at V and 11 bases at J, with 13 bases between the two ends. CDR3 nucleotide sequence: TGTGCCAGCAGCTTAGCGACGGGCCTGGAGGCTTTCTTT. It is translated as CASSLATGLEAFF.

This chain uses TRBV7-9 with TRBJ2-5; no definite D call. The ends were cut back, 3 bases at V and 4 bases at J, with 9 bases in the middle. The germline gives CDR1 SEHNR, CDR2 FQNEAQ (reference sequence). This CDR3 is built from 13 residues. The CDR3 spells CASSFGQLETQYF. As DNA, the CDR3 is TGTGCCAGCAGCTTTGGTCAGTTAGAGACCCAGTACTTC.

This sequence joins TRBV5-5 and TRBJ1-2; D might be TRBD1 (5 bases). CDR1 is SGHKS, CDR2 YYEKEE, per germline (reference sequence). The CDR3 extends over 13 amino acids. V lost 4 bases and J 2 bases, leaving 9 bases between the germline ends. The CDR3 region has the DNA TGTGCCAGCAGCAGGGGAGAGAACTATGGCTACACCTTC. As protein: CASSRGENYGYTF. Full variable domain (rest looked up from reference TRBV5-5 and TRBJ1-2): DAGVTQSPTHLIKTRGQQVTLRCSPISGHKSVSWYQQVLGQGPQFIFQYYEKEERGRGNFPDRFSARQFPNYSSELNVNALLLGDSALYLCASSRGENYGYTFGSGTRLTVV.

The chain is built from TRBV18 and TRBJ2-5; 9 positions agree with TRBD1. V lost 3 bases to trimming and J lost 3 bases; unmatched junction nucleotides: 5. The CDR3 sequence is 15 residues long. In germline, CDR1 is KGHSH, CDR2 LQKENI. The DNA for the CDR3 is TGTGCCAGCTCACCCCCCGGGACAGGGAAAGAGACCCAGTACTTC. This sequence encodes CASSPPGTGKETQYF.

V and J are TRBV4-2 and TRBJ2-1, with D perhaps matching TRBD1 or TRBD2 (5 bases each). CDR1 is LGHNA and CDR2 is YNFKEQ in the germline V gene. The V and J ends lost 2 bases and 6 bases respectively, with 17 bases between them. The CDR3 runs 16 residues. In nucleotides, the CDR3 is TGTGCCAGCAGCCAACCGCCCGGGACGGATACCAATGAGCAGTTCTTC. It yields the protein CASSQPPGTDTNEQFF.

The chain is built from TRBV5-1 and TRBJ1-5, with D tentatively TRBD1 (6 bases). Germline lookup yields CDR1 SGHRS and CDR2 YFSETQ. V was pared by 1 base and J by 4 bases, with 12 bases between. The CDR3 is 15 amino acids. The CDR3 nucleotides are TGCGCCAGCAGCTTGCAAGGGGGTGAGAATCAGCCCCAGCATTTT. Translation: CASSLQGGENQPQHF.

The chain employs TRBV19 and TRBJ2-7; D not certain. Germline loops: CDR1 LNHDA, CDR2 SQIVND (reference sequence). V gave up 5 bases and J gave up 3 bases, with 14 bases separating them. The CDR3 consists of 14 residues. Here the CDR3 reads CASSPAVSDYEQYF. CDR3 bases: TGTGCCAGTAGTCCGGCAGTTTCGGACTACGAGCAGTACTTC.

Here the CDR3 DNA reads TGCGCCAGCAGCTTCCGGGCTCTCACAGATACGCAGTATTTT. It is translated as CASSFRALTDTQYF. This chain joins TRBV5-1 and TRBJ2-3, with D unresolved. This CDR3 region has 14 residues. Per the germline V gene, CDR1 is SGHRS and CDR2 is YFSETQ. Deletions cut 2 bases from V and 2 bases from J, with 9 bases between.

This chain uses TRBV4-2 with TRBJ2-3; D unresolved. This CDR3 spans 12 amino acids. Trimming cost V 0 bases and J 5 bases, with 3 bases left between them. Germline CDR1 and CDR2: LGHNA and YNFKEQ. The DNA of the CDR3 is TGTGCCAGCAGCCAAGATGGAGATACGCAGTATTTT. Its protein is CASSQDGDTQYF.

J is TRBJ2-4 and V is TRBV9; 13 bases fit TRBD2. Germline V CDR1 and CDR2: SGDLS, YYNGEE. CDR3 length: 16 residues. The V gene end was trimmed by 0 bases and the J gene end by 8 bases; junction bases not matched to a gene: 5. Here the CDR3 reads CASSVGTSGGGDIQYF. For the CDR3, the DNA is TGTGCCAGCAGCGTAGGGACTAGCGGGGGCGGGGACATTCAGTACTTC.